Listed here are 14 T cell receptor beta chains from one sample, sequenced in a study of cytomegalovirus exposure and HLA in healthy donors. Primers: 60 Vbeta forward and 13 Jbeta reverse. Produced via immunoSEQ multiplex PCR; TCRdb's table is partial and in-frame only. The sample has about 160,000 clones, 70% to 85% seen once. Sequences were obtained from PBMCs. These receptor sequences come from a man in his forties or fifties in good health and CMV-seropositive.

This chain uses TRBV27 with TRBJ2-1; 8 nucleotides match TRBD2. Germline CDR1 is MNHEY and CDR2 is SMNVEV (reference sequence). This CDR3 is 14 amino acids long. With 5 bases clipped from V and 5 bases from J, the junction kept 5 bases outside the gene matches. The DNA for the CDR3 is TGTGCCAGCAGTCCCTACGGGGGGGACAATGAGCAGTTCTTC. Translation: CASSPYGGDNEQFF.

This chain connects TRBV9 to TRBJ2-7; D is possibly TRBD2 (6 bases). Germline CDR1 is SGDLS and CDR2 is YYNGEE. The CDR3 runs to 15 residues. V was shortened by 4 bases and J by 3 bases, with 17 bases between the two germline ends. The CDR3 sequence is CASSPRGPLNYEQYF. The CDR3 nucleotides are TGTGCCAGCAGCCCGCGGGGACCTTTAAACTACGAGCAGTACTTC. Combining the CDR3 with reference TRBV9 and TRBJ2-7 gives the whole variable domain DSGVTQTPKHLITATGQRVTLRCSPRSGDLSVYWYQQSLDQGLQFLIQYYNGEERAKGNILERFSAQQFPDLHSELNLSSLELGDSALYFCASSPRGPLNYEQYFGPGTRLTVT.

The chain has TRBV27 and TRBJ2-1; 12 nucleotides agree with TRBD2. The CDR3 spans 14 residues. V shed 2 bases, J shed 10 bases, and the junction held 3 bases outside the gene matches. Germline V gene data show CDR1 as MNHEY and CDR2 as SMNVEV (reference sequence). The CDR3 region is CASSLRLAGEEQFF. CDR3 bases: TGTGCCAGCAGTTTACGACTAGCGGGAGAAGAGCAGTTCTTC.

This rearrangement joins TRBV18 to TRBJ2-5; 7 bases fit TRBD2. Trimming cost V 3 bases and J 2 bases; bases outside gene matches: 6. This CDR3 has 15 residues. Germline V gives CDR1 KGHSH, CDR2 LQKENI. The DNA for the CDR3 is TGTGCCAGCTCACCCTCGACCGGGGGGCAAGAGACCCAGTACTTC. It specifies CASSPSTGGQETQYF. Full variable domain (outside the CDR3, taken from reference TRBV18 and TRBJ2-5): NAGVMQNPRHLVRRRGQEARLRCSPMKGHSHVYWYRQLPEEGLKFMVYLQKENIIDESGMPKERFSAEFPKEGPSILRIQQVVRGDSAAYFCASSPSTGGQETQYFGPGTRLLVL.

The count of this clone is one. This rearrangement joins TRBV6-5 to TRBJ1-5, with no clear D. The CDR3 runs to 14 residues. The germline V and J ends were trimmed by 8 bases and 3 bases, with 14 bases remaining between them. The germline V gene has CDR1 MNHEY and CDR2 SVGAGI. DNA for the CDR3: TGTGCCAGCCAACCTCGGGAATACAATCAGCCCCAGCATTTT. Protein product: CASQPREYNQPQHF.

The V call is TRBV11-2, the J call TRBJ1-1; TRBD1 agrees at 7 bases. J gave up 5 bases and V 1 base, and 7 bases lay outside the gene matches. The length of the CDR3 is 15 residues. Germline values: CDR1 SGHAT, CDR2 FQNNGV. CDR3 bases: TGTGCCAGCAGCTTAGGGACAGGCGGTTGGACTGAAGCTTTCTTT. This codes for CASSLGTGGWTEAFF.

Only a few counts were recorded for this clone. The CDR3 is CASRGRGQVGETQYF. Here the CDR3 DNA reads TGTGCCAGTAGAGGCAGGGGGCAAGTGGGGGAGACCCAGTACTTC. The chain couples TRBV19 to TRBJ2-5; 8 bases fit TRBD1. This CDR3 region has 15 residues. V was pared by 6 bases and J by 5 bases, with 11 bases of the junction left unmatched. The germline V gene encodes CDR1 LNHDA and CDR2 SQIVND (reference sequence). Full variable domain (remainder filled in from reference TRBV19 and TRBJ2-5): DGGITQSPKYLFRKEGQNVTLSCEQNLNHDAMYWYRQDPGQGLRLIYYSQIVNDFQKGDIAEGYSVSREKKESFPLTVTSAQKNPTAFYLCASRGRGQVGETQYFGPGTRLLVL.

In this sample, this clone turned up once. The chain has TRBV6-1 and TRBJ1-1; 8 bases line up with TRBD1. CDR1 and CDR2 from the germline V gene are MNHNS and SASEGT. Unmatched junction bases numbered 12, after V lost 5 bases and J lost 4 bases. The CDR3 spans 16 residues. This CDR3 reads CASSKDRGAGRTEAFF. The CDR3 bases are TGTGCCAGCAGTAAAGACAGGGGCGCGGGGCGCACTGAAGCTTTCTTT.

The rearrangement uses TRBV5-1 and TRBJ2-2, with D possibly TRBD2 on 6 matching bases. The germline V and J ends were trimmed by 0 bases and 1 base, with 16 bases remaining between them. This CDR3 contains 18 residues. Germline values: CDR1 SGHRS, CDR2 YFSETQ. The CDR3 here is CASSLAAGYGRNTGELFF. CDR3 coding DNA: TGCGCCAGCAGCTTGGCCGCGGGGTATGGACGGAACACCGGGGAGCTGTTTTTT.

This clone was counted a few times. The V and J genes are TRBV5-5 and TRBJ2-1; no clear D gene. V lost 4 bases and J 0 bases, leaving 17 bases between the germline ends. The V gene's germline CDR1 is SGHKS and CDR2 YYEKEE (reference sequence). This CDR3 has 17 amino acids. The CDR3 bases are TGTGCCAGCAGCCCGCGCAGAGGCCCGAGCTCCTACAATGAGCAGTTCTTC. Protein: CASSPRRGPSSYNEQFF.

The gene calls are TRBV2 and TRBJ1-1, with D unresolved. The CDR3 is 15 amino acids. V lost 6 bases and J lost 4, with 18 bases in between. CDR1 SNHLY and CDR2 FYNNEI come from the germline V gene. CDR3 amino acids: CASRGTLGHGTEAFF. DNA for the CDR3: TGTGCCAGCAGGGGCACCCTCGGTCATGGCACTGAAGCTTTCTTT. The entire variable domain, with the rest obtained from reference TRBV2 and TRBJ1-1, is as follows: EPEVTQTPSHQVTQMGQEVILRCVPISNHLYFYWYRQILGQKVEFLVSFYNNEISEKSEIFDDQFSVERPDGSNFTLKIRSTKLEDSAMYFCASRGTLGHGTEAFFGQGTRLTVV.

The J gene is TRBJ2-7, the V gene TRBV27, with D maybe TRBD2 (6 bases). The germline V gene has CDR1 MNHEY and CDR2 SMNVEV (reference sequence). This CDR3 has 15 residues. V was pared by 7 bases and J by 0 bases, with 16 bases between. The CDR3 DNA reads TGTGCCAGCACCCCCTCGGCGGGGAGCTCCTACGAGCAGTACGTC. As protein: CASTPSAGSSYEQYV.

This chain connects TRBV11-2 to TRBJ1-1, with 8 bases that match TRBD1. The CDR3 is 14 residues long. In germline, CDR1 is SGHAT, CDR2 FQNNGV. V shed 2 bases, J shed 3 bases, and the junction held 2 bases outside the gene matches. The CDR3 DNA follows: TGTGCCAGCAGCTTAACAGGGGGGGACACTGAAGCTTTCTTT. This encodes CASSLTGGDTEAFF. The full variable domain, rest sourced from reference TRBV11-2 and TRBJ1-1, is EAGVAQSPRYKIIEKRQSVAFWCNPISGHATLYWYQQILGQGPKLLIQFQNNGVVDDSQLPKDRFSAERLKGVDSTLKIQPAKLEDSAVYLCASSLTGGDTEAFFGQGTRLTVV.

This chain connects TRBV7-9 to TRBJ2-5, with TRBD1 identical over 7 bases. There are 15 residues in the CDR3. The germline V gene has CDR1 SEHNR and CDR2 FQNEAQ (reference sequence). V lost 5 bases to trimming and J lost 5 bases; unmatched junction nucleotides: 11. The CDR3 loop reads CASSPPDRIIETQYF. CDR3 in DNA: TGTGCCAGCAGCCCCCCGGACAGGATTATCGAGACCCAGTACTTC.